This record covers a single T cell receptor (beta chain). Its antigen is not identified. This sample is part of a study of cytomegalovirus exposure and HLA in healthy donors. Findings and limits, study-wide: Overall, roughly 150 TCR beta chains were annotated as cytomegalovirus-associated. It is likely that the observed cluster of highly shared sequence variants was a sequencing artifact.

Both 60 Vbeta primers and 13 Jbeta primers went into the PCR. Sequencing used immunoSEQ multiplex PCR; TCRdb keeps in-frame clones, though not all of them. Here the sample spans around 100,000 clones, 76% being singletons. Specimen: PBMCs. The sequence was collected from a man in his forties in good health and CMV-seronegative.

The CDR3 coding sequence is TGTGCCAGCGGCTCGGCGGCCTCGGGGAATGAGCAGTTCTTC. As protein: CASGSAASGNEQFF. This chain links TRBV7-9 with TRBJ2-1, with D possibly matching TRBD2 (5 bases). The length of the CDR3 is 14 residues. Per the germline V gene, CDR1 is SEHNR and CDR2 is FQNEAQ (reference sequence). V was clipped by 8 bases and J by 7 bases, with 18 bases between them. The full variable domain, with the rest looked up from reference TRBV7-9 and TRBJ2-1, is DTGVSQNPRHKITKRGQNVTFRCDPISEHNRLYWYRQTLGQGPEFLTYFQNEAQLEKSRLLSDRFSAERPKGSFSTLEIQRTEQGDSAMYLCASGSAASGNEQFFGPGTRLTVL.